Reported below is one T cell receptor beta chain. This clonotype was found a few times. The clone's antigen remains unknown. No much larger clonotype is one base removed from it; base qualities were not supplied. These data originate in a study of T-cell memory formation after mild COVID-19 (dated by TCRdb to 2020 to 2022). Turning to the overall study: TCR sequence clusters from the two donors were found to be largely donor specific. In a couple of donors, T-cell clones that expanded and contracted after mild COVID-19 were followed by sequencing TCRalpha and TCRbeta repertoires longitudinally. The cohort was made up of two young adult volunteers, one female and one male, who were previously healthy.

The germline V gene sets CDR1 to LGHNA and CDR2 to YNFKEQ. The CDR3 runs 18 residues from the cysteine to the phenylalanine. CDR3 DNA is the only sequence kept; it has 54 bases, read in frame from the first base. Trimming leaves V shorter by 4 bases and J shorter by 0 bases, with the junction holding 7 bases beyond the gene matches. The research as a whole found: Contracting CD4+ clones were located mainly in the CM and EM memory subsets, whereas CD8+ clones were found to be enriched in EMRA. The detection of some responding clones in pre-infection memory suggests that pre-existing cross-reactive memory T cells joined the SARS-CoV-2 response. Whether the second-wave clones peaking on day 37 were SARS-CoV-2 specific was not confirmed. The study covered only a couple of mild cases, and larger cohorts including severe cases with pre-infection samples were considered necessary. Clones that contracted from day 15 to 85 showed balanced CD4/CD8 phenotypes, whereas a second wave of clones that expanded from day 15 to 37 leaned towards CD4+.

Ficoll-Paque density gradient centrifugation was the method used to isolate PBMCs. Reads for this sample came from an Illumina NovaSeq 6000. Using 5'RACE with constant-segment primers, TCRalpha and TCRbeta cDNA libraries were constructed, with sample barcodes and unique molecular identifiers added in the process. Trizol reagent was used to extract RNA from every sample. Library amplification was performed in two PCR steps, and a second sample barcode and Illumina TruSeq adapters were introduced in the second step. Libraries were sequenced on an Illumina NovaSeq with 2 x 150 bp paired-end reads. From the authors' description of their analysis: With migec v1.2.7, reads were demultiplexed and then collapsed into UMI-guided consensus sequences. With mixcr v2.1.11, UMI consensuses were aligned to TRA and TRB V and J templates and assembled into clonotypes. Expanded or contracted clonotypes were those called significant by both edgeR and NoisET, with noise models trained on biological replicates. For edgeR calls, the thresholds were a false discovery rate-adjusted p below 0.01 and a log2 fold-change of 1. As an exploratory analysis of dynamics, max-normalized trajectories of the 1000 most abundant clonotypes were examined with PCA combined with hierarchical clustering. Each responding clone was given a CD4 or CD8 phenotype based on the CD4+ and CD8+ repertoires, which had been sequenced separately. The public reads were run again by TCRdb, first through fastp at Q25 and then through MiXCR, and only productive beta chains were kept. For every CDR3 protein sequence, its rows merge into one entry that carries the most common genes and DNA. Clone size and V and J calls follow TCRdb, not the original study. In all, the sample holds approximately 340,000 distinct CDR3 sequences, and around 13% of those were seen once. About a fifth of the sample is in the top ten clones.

The sequence links TRBV4-2 to TRBJ2-1, with 12 bases matching TRBD2. This sequence was found in a man aged 18-30 years who had mild COVID-19 (a few samples of this study predate the infection). The sample titles of this study are shuffled in the database, so cell type and time point are left out; the donor was told from shared clones. Sequencing was carried out using PBMCs or a T cell subset sorted from them (not recorded which). The CDR3 in this case is CASSLRTSGESSYNEQFF. The nucleotides are TGTGCCAGCAGCCTCCGGACTAGCGGGGAGAGCTCCTACAATGAGCAGTTCTTC.